This T cell receptor (beta chain) was captured by sequencing in a study of blood T cell repertoires in COVID-19. The repertoire was sequenced with immunoSEQ multiplex PCR; TCRdb's copy has only in-frame clones and lacks some. Seen here are around 140,000 clones, 84% observed once, and the top ten hold 1.4%. CDR1 is MGHRA, CDR2 YSYEKL, per germline. This CDR3 contains 15 residues. J was trimmed by 2 bases and V by 3 bases; bases with no gene match: 3. The sequence was obtained from a man aged 60 to 75 with acute or convalescent COVID-19. The rearrangement links TRBV4-1 to TRBJ1-3; 8 bases match TRBD1. What was sequenced was peripheral blood. The CDR3 sequence is CASSHPTGAGNTIYF. The CDR3 DNA reads as TGCGCCAGCAGCCATCCGACAGGGGCTGGAAACACCATATATTTT.